This paragraph reports one TCR beta chain. This clone was counted a few times. This receptor's antigen is unknown. Base qualities are not recorded, but no much larger clone differs from it by a single base. The sample comes from a study of control samples from healthy donors and cancer patients (TCRdb year 2020). Taken from cysteine to phenylalanine, the CDR3 has 15 residues. The entry retains the CDR3 DNA only, 45 bases that are in frame from base 1. Between the V and J ends, shortened by 1 base and 2 bases respectively, the junction contains 9 bases. Sequences SGHAT (CDR1) and FQNNGV (CDR2) are obtained from the germline V gene. Library generation was performed with the immunoSEQ multiplex PCR assay. Held by TCRdb, this immuneACCESS table contains in-frame sequences only and omits some clones. Under half of the omission traces to an unresolved V gene where checked; the cause of the rest is unknown. Recorded for this sample are 100,000 to 150,000 clones; around 92% of them occurred a single time. Roughly 2.1% of the sample comes from the top ten.

This clonotype was obtained from a woman aged 45-65 years in good health. Sequenced material: blood. Recombination linked TRBV11-2 to TRBJ1-3; the D gene is possibly TRBD1, with 6 bases matching. For the CDR3, the sequence is CASSLGGATGNTIYF. The DNA sequence is as follows: TGTGCCAGCAGCTTAGGGGGGGCAACTGGAAACACCATATATTTT.